The TCR beta chain under discussion was sequenced for a study of identical twins. Study findings and constraints: Instead of following the same donors, the conclusions were based on cross-sectional statistical analysis. Insertions were reduced in abundant cord blood beta clonotypes but not in memory repertoires.

The germline V gene encodes CDR1 SGHAT and CDR2 FQDESV (reference sequence). V lost 2 bases and J lost 6, with 24 bases in between. The CDR3 consists of 18 residues. Worth noting for this clonotype: Its antigen is not known.

Template switching (which added a universal primer site) was used, and cDNA carried unique molecular identifiers. TCRdb redid the calling of the 5' RACE reads with MiXCR, one entry per CDR3 protein. The sample holds hundreds of thousands of distinct CDR3 sequences, nearly 9.5% seen once. These data were also reused for a study on yellow fever vaccine responses in identical twins. Per that study: Vaccine-induced T cell responses in twins were reportedly observed to appear partly convergent, partly personalized.

The receptor was isolated from a woman between 18 and 29 years old in good health. Sequencing was carried out using CD8+ T cells sorted from blood. The V and J genes are TRBV11-1 and TRBJ2-3; TRBD2 is a possible D gene (5 bases). CDR3 region: CASSLFSGDAQLGDTQYF. CDR3 nucleotides: TGTGCCAGCAGCTTATTTTCCGGGGATGCCCAACTAGGGGATACGCAGTATTTT. The full variable domain, its missing parts supplied by reference TRBV11-1 and TRBJ2-3, is EAEVAQSPRYKITEKSQAVAFWCDPISGHATLYWYRQILGQGPELLVQFQDESVVDDSQLPKDRFSAERLKGVDSTLKIQPAELGDSAMYLCASSLFSGDAQLGDTQYFGPGTRLTVL.